These 18 T cell receptor beta chains share one sample of origin, sequenced in a study of T cells after yellow fever vaccination. TCRdb called the 5' RACE reads again in MiXCR, with one record for every CDR3 protein. The sample carries about 120,000 distinct CDR3 sequences, 6.5% to 9% recorded once. Sequencing used CD4+ T cells sorted from PBMCs, obtained approximately 40 days after the first yellow fever vaccination. The receptors were gathered from a man between 18 and 29 years old who received the YFV17D yellow fever vaccine.

This clonotype was seen at least ten times. This chain connects TRBV5-1 to TRBJ2-3, with 8 bases lining up with TRBD2. Germline-derived CDR1 and CDR2 are SGHRS and YFSETQ. This CDR3 has 14 amino acids. Trimming removed 4 bases from V and 2 bases from J; junction bases left unmatched: 3. The CDR3 DNA is TGCGCCAGCAGCGGTAGCGGGGCCACAGATACGCAGTATTTT. This gives the protein CASSGSGATDTQYF. Full variable domain (rest looked up from reference TRBV5-1 and TRBJ2-3): KAGVTQTPRYLIKTRGQQVTLSCSPISGHRSVSWYQQTPGQGLQFLFEYFSETQRNKGNFPGRFSGRQFSNSRSEMNVSTLELGDSALYLCASSGSGATDTQYFGPGTRLTVL.

This clonotype was found many times. The chain employs TRBV28 and TRBJ2-7, with TRBD1 matching over 9 bases. The CDR3 totals 14 residues. V lost 6 bases to trimming and J lost 6 bases; unmatched junction nucleotides: 9. Germline CDR1 is MDHEN and CDR2 is SYDVKM. CDR3 nucleotides: TGTGCCAGCAGCGGAGCGGGGACAGGGAGCGAGCAGTACGTC. This codes for CASSGAGTGSEQYV.

This clonotype was seen repeatedly, ten times or more. The chain employs TRBV6-2 or TRBV6-3 and TRBJ2-5, with D unresolved. Per the germline V gene, CDR1 is MNHEY and CDR2 is SVGEGT. CDR3 size: 12 residues. Trimming removed 2 bases from V and 4 bases from J, with 5 bases in between. The CDR3 region is CASSYARETQYF. As DNA, the CDR3 is TGTGCCAGCAGTTACGCAAGAGAGACCCAGTACTTC.

This sequence joins TRBV18 and TRBJ1-2; the D gene is possibly TRBD1 (5 bases). V gave up 2 bases and J gave up 2 bases, with 6 bases separating them. CDR3 size: 13 residues. Germline V gene lookup returns CDR1 KGHSH and CDR2 LQKENI. This CDR3 reads CASSPGGNYGYTF. The CDR3 DNA reads TGTGCCAGCTCACCAGGGGGGAACTATGGCTACACCTTC.

In this sample, this clonotype turned up many times. This chain uses TRBV20-1 with TRBJ1-1, with a weak D call TRBD1 (5 bases). V was shortened by 0 bases and J by 5 bases, with 19 bases between the two germline ends. The CDR3 contains 16 residues. Germline CDR1 reads DFQATT; CDR2 reads SNEGSKA (reference sequence). The CDR3 DNA reads TGCAGTGCTAGAGAATATCGGGGACGGAGCAGAACTGAAGCTTTCTTT. It encodes CSAREYRGRSRTEAFF.

This clonotype showed up many times. CDR3 loop: CATVQGRETQYF. The CDR3 nucleotides are TGTGCCACCGTCCAGGGCCGGGAGACCCAGTACTTC. The V and J genes are TRBV24-1 and TRBJ2-5; TRBD1 is a possible D gene (5 bases). With 9 bases removed from V and 5 bases from J, the gap between germline ends came to 12 bases. The length of the CDR3 is 12 residues. Germline CDR1 is KGHDR and CDR2 is SFDVKD.

This clonotype was counted ten times or more. The chain carries TRBV12-3 or TRBV12-4 and TRBJ1-1, with unresolved D. The V end was cut by 5 bases, the J end by 5 bases, with 9 bases between. The CDR3 totals 12 residues. CDR3: CASSPLITEAFF. In DNA, the CDR3 is TGTGCCAGCAGTCCCTTAATTACTGAAGCTTTCTTT.

In this sample, this clonotype turned up many times. The J gene is TRBJ2-7, the V gene TRBV7-9, with 7 nucleotides matching TRBD1. The CDR3 contains 14 residues. Germline V CDR1 and CDR2: SEHNR, FQNEAQ (reference sequence). The J segment lost 2 bases and the V segment lost 2 bases, leaving 3 bases of the junction unmatched. CDR3 in DNA: TGTGCCAGCAGCTTAAATACAGGGGCCTACGAGCAGTACTTC. It yields the protein CASSLNTGAYEQYF.

This clonotype was counted ten times or more. V gene TRBV5-1 combines with J gene TRBJ2-3, with 8 nucleotides matching TRBD2. Looked up from germline, CDR1 is SGHRS and CDR2 is YFSETQ. The CDR3 is 15 residues long. Trimming removed 3 bases from V and 0 bases from J; junction bases left unmatched: 3. The CDR3 region has the DNA TGCGCCAGCAGCTCCGGACTAGCTAGCACAGATACGCAGTATTTT. Translated: CASSSGLASTDTQYF.

This clonotype showed up many times. The V gene is TRBV30, the J gene TRBJ2-5; D call uncertain. There are 11 residues in the CDR3. Between the trimmed V and J ends, which lost 1 base and 10 bases, there was a span of 10 bases. Germline V gives CDR1 GTSNPN, CDR2 SVGIG (reference sequence). The CDR3 loop is CAWSDFQIQYF. The CDR3 DNA reads as TGTGCCTGGAGTGATTTCCAGATCCAGTACTTC.

This clonotype was picked up a small number of times. The rearrangement joins TRBV2 to TRBJ1-5; D remains unclear. The germline gives CDR1 SNHLY, CDR2 FYNNEI. Trimming stripped 8 bases from V and 0 bases from J, with 11 bases between. CDR3 length equals 14 residues. CDR3 nucleotide sequence: TGTGCCAGCGCGCCGACGAATAGCAATCAGCCCCAGCATTTT. Encoded protein: CASAPTNSNQPQHF.

This clonotype came up many times. The chain links TRBV29-1 to TRBJ2-3, with 8 nucleotides matching TRBD1. The trim removed 5 bases at V and 13 bases at J, leaving 11 bases unmatched. The CDR3 is 12 amino acids. The V gene's germline CDR1 is SQVTM and CDR2 ANQGSEA. This CDR3 reads CSVSPGGQVKYF. The CDR3 DNA sequence: TGCAGCGTTAGTCCCGGGGGACAGGTGAAGTATTTT.

This clonotype was seen many times. The genes are TRBV14 and TRBJ1-1; D perhaps matches TRBD1 (6 bases). The CDR3 contains 14 residues. Trimming pared 2 bases from V and 11 bases from J, leaving 18 bases between. The germline CDR1 and CDR2 sequences are SGHDN and FVKESK. The CDR3 coding sequence is TGTGCCAGCAGCCAAAGACTCAGGACAGCGGAGGCTTTCTTT. Protein product: CASSQRLRTAEAFF. Supplemented by reference TRBV14 and TRBJ1-1, the full variable domain reads EAGVTQFPSHSVIEKGQTVTLRCDPISGHDNLYWYRRVMGKEIKFLLHFVKESKQDESGMPNNRFLAERTGGTYSTLKVQPAELEDSGVYFCASSQRLRTAEAFFGQGTRLTVV.

This clonotype was seen ten or more times. CDR3 DNA sequence: TGTGCCAGCAGTTACTCAGGGGTTCGTGGCTACACCTTC. It codes for CASSYSGVRGYTF. J is TRBJ1-2 and V is TRBV6-5; possible D gene TRBD1, 5 bases. Germline values: CDR1 MNHEY, CDR2 SVGAGI. The ends were cut back, 0 bases at V and 7 bases at J, with 9 bases in the middle. This CDR3 is 13 amino acids long.

This clonotype was recorded a few times. The rearrangement links TRBV12-3 or TRBV12-4 to TRBJ1-6; D is uncertain. Trimming shortened V by 3 bases and J by 6 bases, and 12 bases separated the two germline ends. The CDR3 loop spans 15 amino acids. CDR3 coding DNA: TGTGCCAGCAGTTTGTGGGGTGTAGGTAATTCACCCCTCCACTTT. This sequence encodes CASSLWGVGNSPLHF.

This clonotype was detected only a few times. The chain couples TRBV20-1 to TRBJ2-1, with TRBD2 matching 11 bases. V lost 6 bases, J lost 7 bases, and 11 bases stayed unmatched. CDR1 is DFQATT, CDR2 SNEGSKA, per germline (reference sequence). CDR3 length: 15 residues. The CDR3 DNA sequence: TGCAGTGCCCCCTCGGTAGCGGGGGGGATAAATGAGCAGTTCTTC. Residues: CSAPSVAGGINEQFF.

This clonotype was seen ten or more times. The chain has TRBV5-4 and TRBJ2-3; D may be TRBD1 or TRBD2 (6 bases each). V lost 6 bases to trimming and J lost 1 base, with 18 bases between them. This CDR3 is built from 16 residues. Germline CDR1 is SGHNT and CDR2 is YYREEE (reference sequence). This CDR3 is CASIPGAGGGTDTQYF. CDR3 coding DNA: TGTGCCAGCATCCCGGGGGCAGGAGGGGGCACAGATACGCAGTATTTT.

This clonotype was detected a few times. J is TRBJ2-5 and V is TRBV19, with D uncertain. V lost 4 bases to trimming and J lost 0 bases, with 6 bases between them. Germline V lookup: CDR1 LNHDA, CDR2 SQIVND (reference sequence). CDR3 size: 13 residues. The DNA of the CDR3 is TGTGCCAGTAGTAAGGCGGACCAAGAGACCCAGTACTTC. Residues: CASSKADQETQYF. Variable domain in full (rest from reference TRBV19 and TRBJ2-5): DGGITQSPKYLFRKEGQNVTLSCEQNLNHDAMYWYRQDPGQGLRLIYYSQIVNDFQKGDIAEGYSVSREKKESFPLTVTSAQKNPTAFYLCASSKADQETQYFGPGTRLLVL.